This TCR beta chain derives from a study of shared clonotypes between healthy human individuals. Whole-study results and caveats: Enrolling few donors narrowed the genetic and exposure-history diversity that was represented.

The authors split each subset's genomic DNA evenly across several immunoSEQ plates. Per the authors' pipeline: From ImmunoSEQ came sequences covering only the junction and carrying no quality scores, so filtering differed. TCRdb keeps only in-frame clones here, not all; method: immunoSEQ multiplex PCR. V, J and clone size derive from that table, while D and trimming were established from the DNA sequence. The data show 2 million to 2.5 million clones, with under 97% seen just once and 0.1% to 0.15% held by the top ten. About this clone: Its specificity is not known.

The sequencing input was naive CD4+ T cells sorted from blood. Subset given: CD45RA+ positively selected. The clonotype originates from a man between 18 and 35 years old in good health.

CDR3 loop: CASSGGPTYEQYF. The CDR3 DNA sequence: TGTGCCAGCAGTGGCGGACCTACCTACGAGCAGTACTTC. This chain links TRBV2 with TRBJ2-7, with D unclear. V was trimmed by 4 bases and J by 2 bases, leaving 9 bases between them. CDR3 length: 13 amino acids. Per the germline V gene, CDR1 is SNHLY and CDR2 is FYNNEI.